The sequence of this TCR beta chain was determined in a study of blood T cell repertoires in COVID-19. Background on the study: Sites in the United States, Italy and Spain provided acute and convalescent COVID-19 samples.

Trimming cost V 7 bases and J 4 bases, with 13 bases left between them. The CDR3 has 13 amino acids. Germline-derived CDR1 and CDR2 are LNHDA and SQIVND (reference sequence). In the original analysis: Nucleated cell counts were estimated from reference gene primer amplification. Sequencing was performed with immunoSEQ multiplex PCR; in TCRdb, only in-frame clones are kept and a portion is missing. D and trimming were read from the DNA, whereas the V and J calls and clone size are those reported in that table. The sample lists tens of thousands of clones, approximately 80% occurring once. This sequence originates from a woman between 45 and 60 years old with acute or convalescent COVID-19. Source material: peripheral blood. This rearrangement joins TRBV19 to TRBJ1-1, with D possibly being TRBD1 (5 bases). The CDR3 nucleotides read TGTGCCAGTAACCAGGGAATATTCACTGAAGCTTTCTTT. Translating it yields CASNQGIFTEAFF. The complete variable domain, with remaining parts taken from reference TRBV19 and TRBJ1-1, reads DGGITQSPKYLFRKEGQNVTLSCEQNLNHDAMYWYRQDPGQGLRLIYYSQIVNDFQKGDIAEGYSVSREKKESFPLTVTSAQKNPTAFYLCASNQGIFTEAFFGQGTRLTVV.